Below are 13 T cell receptor beta chains sequenced from a single sample in a study of T cell responses to AZD1222 COVID-19 vaccine. Method: immunoSEQ multiplex PCR; TCRdb's copy keeps in-frame clones and lacks some. The sample comprises 65,000 to 100,000 clones, 88% of which are singletons, and around 7% rests with the top ten. The sequencing here drew on peripheral blood, taken 28 days after the second AZD1222 dose. The receptors were sampled from an adult who received the AZD1222 COVID-19 vaccine.

A word on this clone: Other DNA sequences in this sample translate to the same CDR3. The J gene is TRBJ1-1, the V gene TRBV7-8, with D uncertain. The V and J ends lost 2 bases and 3 bases respectively, with 4 bases between them. The CDR3 has 12 residues. The germline gives CDR1 SGHVS, CDR2 FQNEAQ. CDR3 sequence reads: CASSLLDTEAFF. The CDR3 DNA sequence: TGTGCCAGCAGCTTATTGGACACTGAAGCTTTCTTT.

The chain employs TRBV5-1 and TRBJ1-5; D is unclear. Trimming took off 1 base at V and 7 bases at J, with 12 bases between the two ends. Germline-derived CDR1 and CDR2 are SGHRS and YFSETQ. CDR3 length: 14 amino acids. CDR3 in amino acids: CASSLTPQVQPQHF. DNA for the CDR3: TGCGCCAGCAGCTTGACTCCCCAGGTACAGCCCCAGCATTTT.

The chain couples TRBV27 to TRBJ2-1; the D call may be TRBD1 or TRBD2 (5 bases each). CDR1 MNHEY and CDR2 SMNVEV come from the germline V gene (reference sequence). The CDR3 length is 14 residues. Deletions cut 6 bases from V and 6 bases from J, with 15 bases between. CDR3 protein: CASRPELRGNEQFF. In DNA, the CDR3 is TGTGCCAGCAGGCCGGAGTTGAGGGGCAATGAGCAGTTCTTC.

This clone was recorded once. The V gene is TRBV3-1 (or the pseudogene TRBV3-2), the J gene TRBJ2-1, with 9 bases that match TRBD2. CDR3 length: 16 amino acids. Germline loops: CDR1 LGHDT, CDR2 YNNKEL (reference sequence). V lost 4 bases to trimming and J lost 5 bases; unmatched junction nucleotides: 9. The CDR3 DNA reads as TGTGCCAGCAGCCCACTCCGGACTAGCGCGGACAATGAGCAGTTCTTC. Amino acids: CASSPLRTSADNEQFF.

The chain joins TRBV3-1 (or the pseudogene TRBV3-2) to TRBJ2-7; D unresolved. CDR1 is LGHDT, CDR2 YNNKEL, per germline (reference sequence). Between the trimmed V and J ends, which lost 0 bases and 4 bases, there was a span of 7 bases. The CDR3 covers 13 residues. The CDR3, as DNA: TGTGCCAGCAGCCAAGATTGGCGGTACGAGCAGTACTTC. Translating it yields CASSQDWRYEQYF.

This sequence joins TRBV19 and TRBJ2-7; D uncertain. V lost 6 bases to trimming and J lost 2 bases, with 17 bases between them. This CDR3 has 15 residues. CDR1 and CDR2 from the germline V gene are LNHDA and SQIVND (reference sequence). DNA for the CDR3: TGTGCCAGTAGCCCGATATCCGGGTCCCCCTACGAGCAGTACTTC. Its translation is CASSPISGSPYEQYF.

Concerning this clone itself: A read error may account for a junction end that differs from germline. V gene TRBV6-1 combines with J gene TRBJ1-2, with TRBD1 as a possible D gene (6 bases). CDR3 length: 13 amino acids. Germline V gives CDR1 MNHNS, CDR2 SASEGT. CDR3 residues: CARGPGHIYCYTF. CDR3 DNA sequence: TGTGCCAGAGGTCCGGGACACATCTATTGCTACACCTTC.

The J gene is TRBJ1-5, the V gene TRBV28; 8 positions match TRBD1. This CDR3 region has 14 residues. Germline V gene lookup returns CDR1 MDHEN and CDR2 SYDVKM. The junction had 9 bases not matched to a gene; V was cut back by 6 bases and J by 8 bases. The CDR3 loop reads CASRAAGGDKPQHF. CDR3 DNA: TGTGCCAGCAGGGCCGCAGGGGGCGACAAGCCCCAGCATTTT.

J is TRBJ1-1 and V is TRBV13; no clear D. Trimming stripped 5 bases from V and 3 bases from J, with 4 bases between. The CDR3 totals 11 residues. From germline, CDR1 is PRHDT and CDR2 FYEKMQ (reference sequence). The DNA for the CDR3 is TGTGCCAGCAGCCAGGACACTGAAGCTTTCTTT. Encoded protein: CASSQDTEAFF.

This chain links TRBV10-1 with TRBJ2-3; TRBD2 is a possible D gene (7 bases). The ends were cut back, 8 bases at V and 3 bases at J, with 18 bases in the middle. The CDR3 contains 15 residues. Germline V CDR1 and CDR2: WNHNN, SYGVQD (reference sequence). This CDR3 reads CASSPGGWGTDTQYF. For the CDR3, the DNA is TGCGCCAGCTCCCCGGGGGGCTGGGGTACAGATACGCAGTATTTT.

This chain links TRBV5-1 with TRBJ2-1; TRBD1 matches at 8 bases. Germline V gene lookup returns CDR1 SGHRS and CDR2 YFSETQ. With V trimmed by 4 bases and J by 9 bases, 9 bases remained unmatched. This CDR3 comprises 14 residues. CDR3 nucleotide sequence: TGCGCCAGCAGCCTATCGACAGGGGAGCGTGAGCAGTTCTTC. Its translation: CASSLSTGEREQFF.

The chain carries TRBV27 and TRBJ2-1; D unresolved. The CDR3 consists of 12 residues. Per germline, CDR1 MNHEY and CDR2 SMNVEV (reference sequence). Between the trimmed V and J ends, which lost 8 bases and 8 bases, there was a span of 13 bases. CDR3 in amino acids: CASSDNLDEQFF. In DNA form, the CDR3 reads TGTGCCAGCTCAGACAATCTCGATGAGCAGTTCTTC.

This clone was observed a single time. This chain uses TRBV27 with TRBJ1-4; 7 nucleotides align to TRBD1. This CDR3 comprises 13 residues. Trimming cost V 3 bases and J 12 bases; bases outside gene matches: 7. Per germline, CDR1 MNHEY and CDR2 SMNVEV (reference sequence). CDR3 sequence reads: CASSFGTAKELFF. For the CDR3, the DNA is TGTGCCAGCAGTTTCGGGACAGCGAAAGAACTGTTTTTT.